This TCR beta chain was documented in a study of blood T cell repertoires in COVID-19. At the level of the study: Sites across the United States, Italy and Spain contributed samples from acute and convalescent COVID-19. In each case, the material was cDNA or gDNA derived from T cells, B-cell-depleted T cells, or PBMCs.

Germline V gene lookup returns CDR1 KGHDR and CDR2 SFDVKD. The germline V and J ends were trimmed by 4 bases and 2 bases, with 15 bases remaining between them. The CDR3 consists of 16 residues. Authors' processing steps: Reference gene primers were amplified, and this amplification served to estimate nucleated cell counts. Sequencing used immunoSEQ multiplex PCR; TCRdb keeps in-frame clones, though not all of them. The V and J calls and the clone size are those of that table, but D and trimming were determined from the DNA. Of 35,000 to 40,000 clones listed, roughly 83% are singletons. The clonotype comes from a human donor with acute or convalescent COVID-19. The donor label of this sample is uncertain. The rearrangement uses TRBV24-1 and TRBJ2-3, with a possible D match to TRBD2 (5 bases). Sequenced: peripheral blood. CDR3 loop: CATSEPGSSFTDTQYF. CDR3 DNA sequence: TGTGCCACCAGTGAACCGGGATCTTCCTTCACAGATACGCAGTATTTT.